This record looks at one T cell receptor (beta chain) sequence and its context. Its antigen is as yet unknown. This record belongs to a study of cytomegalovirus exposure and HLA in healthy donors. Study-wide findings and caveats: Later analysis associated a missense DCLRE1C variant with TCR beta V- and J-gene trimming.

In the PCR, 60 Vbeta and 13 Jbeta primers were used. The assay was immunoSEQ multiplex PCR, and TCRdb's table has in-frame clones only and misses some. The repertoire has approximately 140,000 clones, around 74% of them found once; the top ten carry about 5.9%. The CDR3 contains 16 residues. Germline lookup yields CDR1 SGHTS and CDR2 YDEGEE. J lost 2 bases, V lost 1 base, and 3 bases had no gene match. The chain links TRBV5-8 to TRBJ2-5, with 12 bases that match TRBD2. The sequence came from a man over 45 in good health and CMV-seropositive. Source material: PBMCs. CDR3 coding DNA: TGTGCCAGCAGCTTGTATCTAGCGGGGGGGCAAGAGACCCAGTACTTC. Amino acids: CASSLYLAGGQETQYF.